These T cell receptor beta chains were read from a single sample in a study of shared clonotypes between healthy human individuals. Sequencing used immunoSEQ multiplex PCR; TCRdb keeps in-frame clones, though not all of them. The sample consists of about 79,000 clones, 50% to 70% of them appearing once. Sequencing input: memory CD8+ T cells sorted from blood. These receptors were obtained from a man younger than 45 in good health. CDR3s include the opening cysteine and the closing phenylalanine or tryptophan. Each record gives: D gene, clone size, V gene, J gene, CDR3 DNA, CDR3 protein. D genes are given only for firm matches. Clone size is stated in some rows and not others, as once, few, many or a class when expanded.

.,.,TRBV15,TRBJ2-7,TGTGCCACCAGCAGAGATAGGCGGGGTTCCTACGAGCAGTACTTC,CATSRDRRGSYEQYF
.,few,TRBV9,TRBJ1-1,TGTGCCAGCAGCGCGGGGACGGGGGGCACTGAAGCTTTCTTT,CASSAGTGGTEAFF
.,few,TRBV28,TRBJ1-4,TGTGCCAGCAGTTTACTGACAGACTCTAATGAAAAACTGTTTTTT,CASSLLTDSNEKLFF
.,.,TRBV25-1,TRBJ2-2,TGTGCCAGCAGTGAATTTCGTTCCGGGGGTCTTAACACCGGGGAGCTGTTTTTT,CASSEFRSGGLNTGELFF
TRBD2,.,TRBV28,TRBJ2-2,TGTGCCAGCAGTCGCCCGGGACTAGCGGGAAACACCGGGGAGCTGTTTTTT,CASSRPGLAGNTGELFF
.,.,TRBV29-1,TRBJ2-2,TGCAGCGTTGGAGTTTTATACACCGGGGAGCTGTTTTTT,CSVGVLYTGELFF
TRBD1,.,TRBV9,TRBJ1-1,TGTGCCAGCAGTTCAGGGGGGAGGGCTGAAGCTTTCTTT,CASSSGGRAEAFF
TRBD1,many,TRBV6-6,TRBJ1-5,TGTGCCAGCAGTTACTCGGGGGACAGCTCCAATCAGCCCCAGCATTTT,CASSYSGDSSNQPQHF
TRBD1,.,TRBV6-4,TRBJ2-2,TGTGCCAGCACCTACGCCGGGACAGGGGCCGGGGAGCTGTTTTTT,CASTYAGTGAGELFF
.,.,TRBV7-9,TRBJ1-2,TGTGCCAGCAGCTTAGTAGCAGGAGCGAACTATGGCTACACCTTC,CASSLVAGANYGYTF
TRBD2,.,TRBV5-4,TRBJ2-1,TGTGCCAGCAGCTTGACTAGCGGGAGCTACAATGAGCAGTTCTTC,CASSLTSGSYNEQFF
.,.,TRBV6-5,TRBJ2-1,TGTGCCAGCAGTTACCTTGGGCTCAATGAGCAGTTCTTC,CASSYLGLNEQFF
.,few,TRBV25-1,TRBJ2-5,TGTGCCAGCAGTGAAGAGTCCCGACGGGTCCTGGGAGAGACCCAGTACTTC,CASSEESRRVLGETQYF
.,.,TRBV28,TRBJ2-7,TGTGCCACCCTTGGGGCAGCTGGCCTCCAGCAGTACTTC,CATLGAAGLQQYF
.,few,TRBV28,TRBJ2-7,TGTGCCAGCACCTCCGGGGTCTCCTACGAGCAGTACTTC,CASTSGVSYEQYF
TRBD2,few,TRBV29-1,TRBJ2-1,TGCAGCGGTAGCGGGATAATACCAAATGAGCAGTTCTTC,CSGSGIIPNEQFF
.,.,TRBV4-1,TRBJ2-1,TGCGCCAGCAGCCAAGAATTGGGCTACAATGAGCAGTTCTTC,CASSQELGYNEQFF
.,medium-sized,TRBV11-2,TRBJ2-1,TGTGCCAGCAGCTTGGACTCCTACAATGAGCAGTTCTTC,CASSLDSYNEQFF
.,.,TRBV19,TRBJ1-4,TGTGCCAGTAGTATCCAAGGGACGGATGAAAAACTGTTTTTT,CASSIQGTDEKLFF
.,.,TRBV7-2,TRBJ2-3,TGTGCCAGCAGCTCCGGGCCAAGCACAGATACGCAGTATTTT,CASSSGPSTDTQYF
.,once,TRBV6-6,TRBJ1-2,TGTGCCAGCAGTTACCAAGGGGGGAGCGCGGGCTACACCTTC,CASSYQGGSAGYTF
TRBD2,.,TRBV29-1,TRBJ2-7,TGCAGCGTTGAAAGCCGGACTAGCGGGAGGTCGTTCGAGCAGTACTTC,CSVESRTSGRSFEQYF
TRBD2,.,TRBV5-4,TRBJ2-5,TGTGCCAGCAGCTTTCGCCTACCGGGACTAGCGGGGCAAGAGACCCAGTACTTC,CASSFRLPGLAGQETQYF
TRBD2,few,TRBV18,TRBJ2-7,TGTGCCAGCTCACCCGGGAGACTAGCGCTCGAGCAGTACTTC,CASSPGRLALEQYF
TRBD1,once,TRBV6-6,TRBJ1-2,TGTGCCAGCGGCGGGGACAGTCGATATGGCTACACCTTC,CASGGDSRYGYTF
TRBD2,.,TRBV6-1,TRBJ2-1,TGTGCCAGCAGTGAAGCGACTAGCGGGAGTGTGGATGAGCAGTTCTTC,CASSEATSGSVDEQFF
TRBD1,few,TRBV19,TRBJ1-2,TGTGCCAGTAGTCCCCGGACAGGGTGGGATGGCTACACCTTC,CASSPRTGWDGYTF
.,.,TRBV14,TRBJ2-7,TGTGCCAGCAGCCAAGGTCTGGGATACGAGCAGTACTTC,CASSQGLGYEQYF
.,once,TRBV28,TRBJ1-1,TGTGCCAGCAGGGAGGCAGGGCCCACTGAAGCTTTCTTT,CASREAGPTEAFF
.,.,TRBV18,TRBJ2-2,TGTGCCAGCTCACCACTACCCGAAGTTGCCGGGGAGCTGTTTTTT,CASSPLPEVAGELFF
.,many,TRBV10-2,TRBJ1-5,TGCGCCAGCAGTGAGTCGCCTGGAAATAGCAATCAGCCCCAGCATTTT,CASSESPGNSNQPQHF
TRBD1,once,TRBV25-1,TRBJ1-3,TGTGCCAGCAGTGAAGAGGGGGCGCTGGGAAACACCATATATTTT,CASSEEGALGNTIYF
.,.,TRBV18,TRBJ2-6,TGTGCCAGCTCACCACGCACTTCTGGGGCCAACGTCCTGACTTTC,CASSPRTSGANVLTF
.,.,TRBV7-6,TRBJ2-4,TGTGCCAGCAGCTTGGGGTCGGGGCTAGCCAAAAACATTCAGTACTTC,CASSLGSGLAKNIQYF
.,once,TRBV29-1,TRBJ2-4,TGCAGCGTTGAAGATCAGGAATCCAAAAACATTCAGTACTTC,CSVEDQESKNIQYF
TRBD2,.,TRBV6-4,TRBJ2-1,TGTGCCAGCAAATTCTCTAGCGGGAGTGCCGGTGAGCAGTTCTTC,CASKFSSGSAGEQFF
.,few,TRBV6-4,TRBJ2-3,TGTGCCAGCAGTGACGGCGGTAGCACAGATACGCAGTATTTT,CASSDGGSTDTQYF
.,few,TRBV5-1,TRBJ2-1,TGCGCCAGCACTCAGTCGGCACTAGGTGGGTATGAGCAGTTCTTC,CASTQSALGGYEQFF
.,.,TRBV28,TRBJ2-7,TGTGCCAGCAGTTTCCCGACCTGGATCGAGCAGTACTTC,CASSFPTWIEQYF
.,.,TRBV6-5,TRBJ1-2,TGTGCCAGCAGTTATAGTATAGGGCGGTCAGATGGCTACACCTTC,CASSYSIGRSDGYTF